This TCR beta chain originates from a study of molecular identifiers for immune sequencing clone quantification. This clonotype was seen many times. The CDR3 is 17 amino acids. Between the trimmed V and J ends, which lost 0 bases and 4 bases, there was a span of 13 bases. Looked up from germline, CDR1 is SGHDN and CDR2 is FVKESK. Via MiXCR, TCRdb re-called the PCR reads, giving one row per CDR3 protein. The sample holds some 580,000 distinct CDR3 sequences, roughly 23% seen once. The sequenced material came from naive CD8+ T cells from blood, with Jurkat cell RNA spiked in. The sample's subset: FACS-sorted CD8+CD4-CCR7+CD45RA+ naive T cells. This sequence was found in a human donor in good health. Some libraries in this study had Jurkat cell RNA spiked in. This chain uses TRBV14 with TRBJ2-6; D remains ambiguous. This CDR3 is CASSQDNPRRGANVLTF. The CDR3 coding sequence is TGTGCCAGCAGCCAAGATAATCCCCGGAGAGGGGCCAACGTCCTGACTTTC. Full variable domain (outside the CDR3, taken from reference TRBV14 and TRBJ2-6): EAGVTQFPSHSVIEKGQTVTLRCDPISGHDNLYWYRRVMGKEIKFLLHFVKESKQDESGMPNNRFLAERTGGTYSTLKVQPAELEDSGVYFCASSQDNPRRGANVLTFGAGSRLTVL.